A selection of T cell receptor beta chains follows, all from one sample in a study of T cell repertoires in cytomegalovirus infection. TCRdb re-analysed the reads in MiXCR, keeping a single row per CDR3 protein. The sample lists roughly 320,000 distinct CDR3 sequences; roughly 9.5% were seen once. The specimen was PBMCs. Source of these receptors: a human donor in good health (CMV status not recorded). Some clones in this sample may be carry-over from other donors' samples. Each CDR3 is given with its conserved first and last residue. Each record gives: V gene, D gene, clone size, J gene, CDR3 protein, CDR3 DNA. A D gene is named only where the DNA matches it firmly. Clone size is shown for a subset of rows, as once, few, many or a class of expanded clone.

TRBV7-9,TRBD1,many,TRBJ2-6,CASSSGQGASSGANVLTF,TGTGCCAGCAGCTCAGGACAGGGGGCCAGCTCTGGGGCCAACGTCCTGACTTTC
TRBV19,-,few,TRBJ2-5,CASSTQGKETQYF,TGTGCCAGTAGTACACAGGGAAAAGAGACCCAGTACTTC
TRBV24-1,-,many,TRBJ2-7,CATSYNGEQGYEQYF,TGTGCCACCAGTTACAATGGGGAGCAAGGTTACGAGCAGTACTTC
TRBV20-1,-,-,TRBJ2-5,CSAREFGRGQETQYF,TGCAGTGCTAGAGAGTTCGGGAGAGGCCAAGAGACCCAGTACTTC
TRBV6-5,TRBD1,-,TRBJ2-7,CASSRDRGSPEQYF,TGTGCCAGCAGTCGGGACAGGGGATCCCCCGAGCAGTACTTC
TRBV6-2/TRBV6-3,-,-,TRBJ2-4,CASSSRDSRKNIQYF,TGTGCCAGCAGTTCTCGGGACTCGAGAAAAAACATTCAGTACTTC
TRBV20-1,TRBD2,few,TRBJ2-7,CSAGGGRATYEQYF,TGCAGTGCTGGGGGCGGGAGGGCGACCTACGAGCAGTACTTC
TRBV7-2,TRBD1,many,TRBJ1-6,CASGWTGPNSPLHF,TGTGCCAGCGGTTGGACAGGTCCCAATTCACCCCTCCACTTT
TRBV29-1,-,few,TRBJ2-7,CSIRQASSYEQYF,TGCAGCATCCGACAGGCCTCCTCCTACGAGCAGTACTTC
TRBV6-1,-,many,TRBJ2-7,CASSEDPGQFYEQYF,TGTGCCAGCAGCGAAGATCCGGGACAATTTTACGAGCAGTACTTC
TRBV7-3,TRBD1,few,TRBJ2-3,CASSPGTGATDTQYF,TGTGCCAGCAGCCCCGGGACAGGGGCCACAGATACGCAGTATTTT
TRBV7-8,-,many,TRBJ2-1,CASSPGRVPSYNEQFF,TGTGCCAGCAGCCCGGGCCGTGTTCCGTCCTACAATGAGCAGTTCTTC
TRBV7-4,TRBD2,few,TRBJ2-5,CASSRLGGSETQYF,TGTGCCAGCAGCCGCTTGGGGGGGTCAGAGACCCAGTACTTC
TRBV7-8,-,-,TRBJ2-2,CASSSTRAGELFF,TGTGCCAGCAGCTCTACGCGGGCCGGGGAGCTGTTTTTT
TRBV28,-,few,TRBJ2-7,CASYPHAGYYEQYF,TGTGCCAGCTACCCCCATGCGGGATACTACGAGCAGTACTTC
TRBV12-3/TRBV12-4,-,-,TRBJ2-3,CASSLFTEDTQYF,TGTGCCAGCAGTTTGTTCACGGAGGATACGCAGTATTTT
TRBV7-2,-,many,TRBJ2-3,CASSPAASSTDTQYF,TGTGCCAGCAGCCCCGCGGCCTCTAGCACAGATACGCAGTATTTT
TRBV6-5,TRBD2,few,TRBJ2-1,CASSYSSGGAVRDEQFF,TGTGCCAGCAGTTACTCTAGCGGGGGGGCCGTTCGCGATGAGCAGTTCTTC
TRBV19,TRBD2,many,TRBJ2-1,CASSMEGLAGGPWFF,TGTGCCAGTAGTATGGAGGGACTAGCGGGGGGGCCGTGGTTCTTC
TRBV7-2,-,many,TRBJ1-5,CASSLQRSSNQPQHF,TGTGCCAGCAGTTTACAAAGATCTAGCAATCAGCCCCAGCATTTT
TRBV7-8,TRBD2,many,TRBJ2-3,CASSLAAAGGTDTQYF,TGTGCCAGCAGCTTAGCTGCAGCGGGGGGCACAGATACGCAGTATTTT
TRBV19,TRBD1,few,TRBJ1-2,CASSIRDRGRRYGYTF,TGTGCCAGTAGTATCCGGGACAGGGGGCGGAGATATGGCTACACCTTC
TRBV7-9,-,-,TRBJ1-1,CASSLVLANTEAFF,TGTGCCAGCAGCTTAGTCTTGGCGAACACTGAAGCTTTCTTT
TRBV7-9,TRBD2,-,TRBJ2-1,CASSSKAGGVNEQFF,TGTGCCAGCAGCTCGAAAGCGGGAGGAGTCAATGAGCAGTTCTTC
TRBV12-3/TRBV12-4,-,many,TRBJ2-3,CASALRPTDTQYF,TGTGCCAGCGCTTTGAGACCGACAGATACGCAGTATTTT
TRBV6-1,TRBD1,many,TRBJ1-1,CASSARQGPTEAFF,TGTGCCAGCAGTGCTCGACAGGGACCCACTGAAGCTTTCTTT
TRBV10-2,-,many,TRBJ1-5,CASSESHLNQPQHF,TGCGCCAGCAGTGAGTCCCATCTCAATCAGCCCCAGCATTTT
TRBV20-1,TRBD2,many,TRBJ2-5,CSARSSGIGRTQYF,TGCAGTGCTAGATCTAGCGGTATAGGACGGACCCAGTACTTC
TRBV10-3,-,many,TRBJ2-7,CAISVYGSYEQYF,TGTGCCATCAGTGTGTACGGCTCCTACGAGCAGTACTTC
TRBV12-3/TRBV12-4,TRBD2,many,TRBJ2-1,CASSLDVSGRADEQFF,TGTGCCAGCAGTTTAGATGTTAGCGGGAGGGCCGATGAGCAGTTCTTC
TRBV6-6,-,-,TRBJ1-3,CASAGGADTIYF,TGTGCCAGCGCCGGGGGGGCCGACACCATATATTTT
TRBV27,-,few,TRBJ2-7,CASSSRGLHNYEQYF,TGTGCCAGCAGTTCTCGGGGACTGCATAACTACGAGCAGTACTTC
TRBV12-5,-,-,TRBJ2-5,CASGLGPQETQYF,TGTGCTAGTGGTTTGGGACCCCAAGAGACCCAGTACTTC
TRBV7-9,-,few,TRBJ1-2,CASSLASGQYGYTF,TGTGCCAGCAGCTTAGCATCAGGGCAGTATGGCTACACCTTC
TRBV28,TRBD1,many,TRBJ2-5,CASSFSSGGQETQYF,TGTGCCAGCAGTTTCTCATCAGGGGGTCAAGAGACCCAGTACTTC
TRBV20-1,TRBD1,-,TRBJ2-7,CSAEDLRQGLDYEQYF,TGCAGTGCCGAAGACCTCAGACAGGGCCTTGACTACGAGCAGTACTTC
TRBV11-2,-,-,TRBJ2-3,CASSLYVRDTDTQYF,TGTGCCAGCAGCTTATATGTAAGGGACACAGATACGCAGTATTTT
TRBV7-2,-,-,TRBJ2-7,CASSVSGNSYEQYF,TGTGCCAGCAGCGTCTCAGGGAACTCCTACGAGCAGTACTTC
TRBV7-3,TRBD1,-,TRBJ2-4,CASSGQGGIQYF,TGTGCCAGCAGCGGACAGGGCGGCATTCAGTACTTC
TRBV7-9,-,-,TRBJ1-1,CASSTIGGRFEAFF,TGTGCCAGCAGCACAATCGGGGGGCGCTTTGAAGCTTTCTTT
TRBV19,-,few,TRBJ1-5,CASSIEDSLRGNQPQHF,TGTGCCAGTAGTATTGAAGACAGCCTTCGGGGCAATCAGCCCCAGCATTTT
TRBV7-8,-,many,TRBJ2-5,CASSPGRWGETQYF,TGTGCCAGCAGCCCAGGGAGGTGGGGAGAGACCCAGTACTTC
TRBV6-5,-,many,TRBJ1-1,CASSYSGVGGTEAFF,TGTGCCAGCAGTTACTCGGGGGTGGGGGGCACTGAAGCTTTCTTT
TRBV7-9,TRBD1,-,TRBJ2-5,CASSRSRTGGETQYF,TGTGCCAGCAGCCGCTCACGGACAGGGGGGGAGACCCAGTACTTC